This entry lists 5 T cell receptor beta chains sequenced from one sample in a study of blood T cells in healthy people across ages. With a J-beta primer mix and a sample-barcoded 5' primer, a second PCR ran about 7 to 12 cycles. TCRdb used MiXCR to reprocess the 5' RACE reads, holding one entry per CDR3 protein. The data show about 1.4 million distinct CDR3 sequences, roughly 60% seen once. The material sequenced was blood. These receptors were taken from a man aged 18 to 30 in good health.

The chain combines TRBV4-1 with TRBJ2-5, with D tentatively TRBD1 or TRBD2 (5 bases each). The J call is doubtful: the DNA matches TRBJ2-7 better. Germline V gives CDR1 MGHRA, CDR2 YSYEKL. CDR3 length: 13 residues. The CDR3 loop is CASSRRGAHEQYF. Here the CDR3 DNA reads TGCGCCAGCAGCCGAAGAGGGGCCCACGAGCAGTACTTC.

This chain links TRBV29-1 with TRBJ2-2, with 10 bases identical to TRBD1. The CDR3 extends over 14 amino acids. Germline CDR1 and CDR2: SQVTM and ANQGSEA. V was clipped by 0 bases and J by 7 bases; unmatched bases: 2. In DNA form, the CDR3 reads TGCAGCGTTGAAGAGGGACAGGGGCGCGGGGAGCTGTTTTTT. The encoded protein is CSVEEGQGRGELFF.

This clonotype showed up just a few times. V gene TRBV5-6 combines with J gene TRBJ1-2; TRBD1 matches at 7 bases. The germline V gene encodes CDR1 SGHDT and CDR2 YYEEEE. The CDR3 is 13 residues long. Trimming removed 4 bases from V and 8 bases from J; junction bases left unmatched: 8. The DNA for the CDR3 is TGTGCCAGCAGCCCTGGGGCAGGGGGAGGCTACACCTTC. Translated: CASSPGAGGGYTF.

This chain connects TRBV20-1 to TRBJ1-2; TRBD1 matches at 10 bases. Germline CDR1 and CDR2: DFQATT and SNEGSKA (reference sequence). The CDR3 contains 16 residues. With 0 bases clipped from V and 5 bases from J, the junction kept 9 bases outside the gene matches. The CDR3 region is CSARDRGTGELYGYTF. The CDR3 nucleotides are TGCAGTGCTAGAGATCGGGGGACAGGGGAATTATATGGCTACACCTTC.

This chain connects TRBV4-1 to TRBJ2-4, with a weak D call TRBD1 (6 bases). This CDR3 comprises 16 residues. V was clipped by 0 bases and J by 8 bases, with 17 bases between them. Germline lookup yields CDR1 MGHRA and CDR2 YSYEKL. The DNA for the CDR3 is TGCGCCAGCAGCCAAGATAGCTCAGGGGCTCAAGACATTCAGTACTTC. Translating gives CASSQDSSGAQDIQYF.